A selection of T cell receptor beta chains follows, all from one sample in a study of T cell changes during pregnancy in multiple sclerosis. The assay was immunoSEQ multiplex PCR, and TCRdb's table has in-frame clones only and misses some. In the table there are 98,000 or so clones, over 85% of which are singletons. The source was peripheral blood, collected after pregnancy. All receptors derive from a female donor with multiple sclerosis, enrolled in a pregnancy study. Both conserved end residues are part of each CDR3. Fields, in order: V gene, J gene, CDR3 protein.

v_gene: TRBV7-2; j_gene: TRBJ2-5; CDR3aa: CASSLTGSQETQYF
v_gene: TRBV30; j_gene: TRBJ1-2; CDR3aa: CAWSVMGTLDGYTF
v_gene: TRBV9; j_gene: TRBJ2-7; CDR3aa: CASSIGLAEHEQYF
v_gene: TRBV4-3; j_gene: TRBJ1-2; CDR3aa: CASSQGYRDYGYTF
v_gene: TRBV5-5; j_gene: TRBJ1-1; CDR3aa: CASSLGGGDTEAFF
v_gene: TRBV10-2; j_gene: TRBJ1-1; CDR3aa: CASSENRGTEAFF
v_gene: TRBV19; j_gene: TRBJ1-2; CDR3aa: CASRGTDNYGYTF
v_gene: TRBV14; j_gene: TRBJ2-7; CDR3aa: CASSQQAGGSYEQYF
v_gene: TRBV10-3; j_gene: TRBJ2-1; CDR3aa: CAISESIVRSGRMYNEQFF
v_gene: TRBV7-3; j_gene: TRBJ2-2; CDR3aa: CASSSQPRGLGTGELFF
v_gene: TRBV4-1; j_gene: TRBJ2-7; CDR3aa: CASSLRDFTYEQYF
v_gene: TRBV11-3; j_gene: TRBJ1-1; CDR3aa: CASSLGPTNTEAFF
v_gene: TRBV27; j_gene: TRBJ1-2; CDR3aa: CASSLTENYGYTF
v_gene: TRBV28; j_gene: TRBJ2-4; CDR3aa: CASSQGGASKNIQYF
v_gene: TRBV29-1; j_gene: TRBJ2-3; CDR3aa: CSVVRGAGDTQYF
v_gene: TRBV27; j_gene: TRBJ2-6; CDR3aa: CASSPRRRANVLTF
v_gene: TRBV27; j_gene: TRBJ2-1; CDR3aa: CASSPSTWTRDNEQFF
v_gene: TRBV27; j_gene: TRBJ2-7; CDR3aa: CASRPGTGGSYEQYF
v_gene: TRBV30; j_gene: TRBJ1-2; CDR3aa: CAWSYTGEGYTF
v_gene: TRBV11-2; j_gene: TRBJ1-1; CDR3aa: CASSLGGWEGNTEAFF
v_gene: TRBV28; j_gene: TRBJ2-7; CDR3aa: CATQPGQTYEQYF
v_gene: TRBV7-9; j_gene: TRBJ2-7; CDR3aa: CASRPKPGLAEGASYEQYF
v_gene: TRBV6-6; j_gene: TRBJ1-1; CDR3aa: CASSYSGQGATEAFF
v_gene: TRBV5-1; j_gene: TRBJ2-1; CDR3aa: CASRVAGGSYNEQFF